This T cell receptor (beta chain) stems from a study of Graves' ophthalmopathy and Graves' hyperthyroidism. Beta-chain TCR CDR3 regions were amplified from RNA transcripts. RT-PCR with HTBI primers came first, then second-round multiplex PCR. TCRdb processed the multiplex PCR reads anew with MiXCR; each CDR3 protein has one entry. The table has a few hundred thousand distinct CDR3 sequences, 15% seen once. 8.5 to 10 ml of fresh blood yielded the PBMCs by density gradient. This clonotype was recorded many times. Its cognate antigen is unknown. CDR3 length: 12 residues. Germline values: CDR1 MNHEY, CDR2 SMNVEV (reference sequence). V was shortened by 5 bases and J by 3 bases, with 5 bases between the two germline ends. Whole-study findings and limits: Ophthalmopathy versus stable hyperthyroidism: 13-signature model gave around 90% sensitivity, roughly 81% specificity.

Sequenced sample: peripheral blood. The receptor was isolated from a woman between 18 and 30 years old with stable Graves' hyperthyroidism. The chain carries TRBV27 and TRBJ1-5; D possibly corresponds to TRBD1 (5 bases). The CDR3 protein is CASSGANQPQHF. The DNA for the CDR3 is TGTGCCAGCAGTGGGGCCAATCAGCCCCAGCATTTT.